This T cell receptor beta chain was sequenced in a study of Ad26.COV2.S vaccination and SARS-CoV-2 variants. Points from the study as a whole: Ad26.COV2.S recipients had broader spike-specific TCRs (P = 0.0014). Measurement of non-spike TCR breadth gave similar results in vaccine and placebo recipients.

Concerning this clone itself: What it binds is not known.

As for treatment: around 19 received Ad26.COV2.S at low or high dose, single or two shots; 5 received placebo; per-sample allocation not given. Collection of the samples took place on day 63 after the first injection of vaccine or placebo. Profiling relied on immunoSEQ multiplex PCR, and the TCRdb table lists in-frame clones only, not all of them. The table lists about 330,000 clones, around 90% of them singletons. Sample: peripheral blood, taken in a trial of Ad26.COV2.S vaccine versus placebo. The receptor was derived from a person between 18 and 60 years old who received the Ad26.COV2.S COVID-19 vaccine or a placebo.

The CDR3 DNA reads TGCGCCAGCAGCCTCCGCCCAGGGGGCGTTGTAGTTGAGACCCAGTACTTC. It specifies CASSLRPGGVVVETQYF. The rearrangement joins TRBV5-1 to TRBJ2-5; 8 bases match TRBD1. V gave up 4 bases and J gave up 5 bases; unmatched junction bases: 16. This CDR3 has 17 residues. CDR1 is SGHRS and CDR2 is YFSETQ in the germline V gene.